This T cell receptor beta chain was obtained from a study of blood T cell repertoires in COVID-19. In germline, CDR1 is SGHDN, CDR2 FVKESK. CDR3 length: 14 amino acids. The J segment lost 9 bases and the V segment lost 0 bases, leaving 3 bases of the junction unmatched. Data came from immunoSEQ multiplex PCR; TCRdb stores just in-frame clones and leaves some out. Here the sample spans 250,000 to 300,000 clones, 85% to 90% being singletons. Sequenced: PBMCs or T cells enriched from blood (not recorded which). This chain joins TRBV14 and TRBJ2-3; 10 bases are a match to TRBD2. The receptor comes from a man younger than 35 who had recovered from COVID-19. CDR3 protein: CASSQDILAGTQYF. The CDR3 coding sequence is TGTGCCAGCAGCCAAGATATACTAGCGGGGACGCAGTATTTT.